The 25 T cell receptor beta chains below all came from one sample that was sequenced in a study of blood T cell repertoires in COVID-19. Assay: immunoSEQ multiplex PCR; the TCRdb copy retains only in-frame clones and omits some. The sample yields a few hundred thousand clones, 75% to 90% seen once. The sequencing sample was made of peripheral blood. These receptors all come from a man aged 18 to 30 with active or convalescent COVID-19.

The rearrangement joins TRBV19 to TRBJ1-2; 9 bases map to TRBD1. The CDR3 runs to 12 residues. After removal of 8 bases from V and 6 bases from J, the junction contained 4 bases not matched to a gene. Germline V gene lookup returns CDR1 LNHDA and CDR2 SQIVND (reference sequence). CDR3 sequence: CASSRDRDGYTF. The CDR3 DNA reads TGTGCCAGTTCACGGGACAGGGATGGCTACACCTTC.

This chain uses TRBV28 with TRBJ2-1, with 10 bases fitting TRBD1. The CDR3 length is 16 residues. V trimming: 5 bases; J trimming: 4 bases; junction bases outside the gene matches: 8. Germline V gene data show CDR1 as MDHEN and CDR2 as SYDVKM. The CDR3 spells CASSTGGTGDYNEQFF. The CDR3 nucleotides are TGTGCCAGCAGTACCGGGGGGACAGGGGATTACAATGAGCAGTTCTTC.

The V and J genes are TRBV6-2 or TRBV6-3 and TRBJ1-2, with D maybe TRBD1 (5 bases). Trimming cost V 2 bases and J 7 bases, with 11 bases left between them. This CDR3 is built from 13 residues. Germline lookup yields CDR1 MNHEY and CDR2 SVGEGT. The CDR3 protein is CASSYGAHGGYTF. CDR3 coding DNA: TGTGCCAGCAGTTACGGGGCCCACGGTGGCTACACCTTC.

The J gene is TRBJ2-5, the V gene TRBV6-5, with 7 bases lining up with TRBD1. Unmatched junction bases numbered 7, after V lost 6 bases and J lost 3 bases. This CDR3 is 14 amino acids long. Germline V gives CDR1 MNHEY, CDR2 SVGAGI. CDR3 residues: CASRADRKKETQYF. CDR3 bases: TGTGCCAGCAGGGCGGACAGGAAGAAAGAGACCCAGTACTTC.

Many counts were recorded for this clone. The CDR3 spells CASSPGGDRGFGYTF. CDR3 in DNA: TGTGCCAGCAGCCCCGGAGGGGACAGGGGATTCGGCTACACCTTC. The chain recombines TRBV5-4 with TRBJ1-2; 10 bases line up with TRBD1. CDR3 length: 15 residues. J was trimmed by 8 bases and V by 4 bases; bases with no gene match: 11. CDR1 and CDR2 from the germline V gene are SGHNT and YYREEE (reference sequence).

V and J are TRBV27 and TRBJ1-2, with 7 bases matching TRBD1. Germline CDR1 MNHEY, CDR2 SMNVEV (reference sequence). This CDR3 is built from 13 residues. Trimming cost V 3 bases and J 11 bases; bases outside gene matches: 9. Here the CDR3 DNA reads TGTGCCAGCAGTTTCCTTGCAGGGGACAGATACACCTTC. It encodes CASSFLAGDRYTF.

The rearrangement links TRBV4-3 to TRBJ1-4; a weak D match, TRBD1 (6 bases). The germline V and J ends were trimmed by 4 bases and 4 bases, with 13 bases remaining between them. CDR3 size: 15 residues. Looked up from germline, CDR1 is LGHNA and CDR2 is YSLEER. This CDR3 reads CASSPGTLVNEKLFF. DNA for the CDR3: TGCGCCAGCAGCCCGGGGACACTTGTTAATGAAAAACTGTTTTTT.

V usage is TRBV5-1 and J usage is TRBJ2-7, with TRBD1 matching over 7 bases. This CDR3 has 15 amino acids. Germline-derived CDR1 and CDR2 are SGHRS and YFSETQ. V was pared by 0 bases and J by 6 bases, with 9 bases of the junction left unmatched. The CDR3 DNA is TGCGCCAGCAGCTTGGTGCCGGGACAGAGCGCCGAGCAGTACTTC. Its translation: CASSLVPGQSAEQYF.

J is TRBJ1-5 and V is TRBV7-8, with D unresolved. The V and J ends lost 5 bases and 0 bases respectively, with 5 bases between them. Germline CDR1 reads SGHVS; CDR2 reads FQNEAQ. The CDR3 is 13 amino acids. The CDR3 nucleotides read TGTGCCAGCAGCCCCTATAGCAATCAGCCCCAGCATTTT. Amino acids: CASSPYSNQPQHF. Looking up the rest from reference TRBV7-8 and TRBJ1-5 gives the full variable domain: GAGVSQSPRYKVAKRGQDVALRCDPISGHVSLFWYQQALGQGPEFLTYFQNEAQLDKSGLPSDRFFAERPEGSVSTLKIQRTQQEDSAVYLCASSPYSNQPQHFGDGTRLSIL.

V and J are TRBV19 and TRBJ1-4; 8 bases are shared with TRBD1. V shed 6 bases and J 0 bases; nucleotides not matched to a gene: 0. The CDR3 extends over 14 amino acids. Per the germline V gene, CDR1 is LNHDA and CDR2 is SQIVND (reference sequence). DNA for the CDR3: TGTGCCAGTAGGGACAGGGCAACTAATGAAAAACTGTTTTTT. This encodes CASRDRATNEKLFF.

The chain combines TRBV19 with TRBJ1-5; 9 nucleotides line up with TRBD1. The CDR3 is 16 amino acids. Germline trimming cut 6 bases from V and 5 bases from J; bases unmatched to any gene: 11. Germline CDR1 is LNHDA and CDR2 is SQIVND (reference sequence). The CDR3 DNA sequence: TGTGCCAGTAGCCCAATTAAACAGGGGGCGCATCAGCCCCAGCATTTT. Encoded protein: CASSPIKQGAHQPQHF.

J is TRBJ2-3 and V is TRBV21-1; the D call in the table, TRBD2, was not verified against the DNA. TRBV21-1 is termed a pseudogene. This CDR3 has 19 residues. CDR3 DNA sequence: TGTGCCAGCAGCATGGGTTGGCGGCGGGAACCCAATAGCACAGATACGCAGTATTTT. Translation: CASSMGWRREPNSTDTQYF.

The chain has TRBV27 and TRBJ2-3; D is possibly TRBD2 (6 bases). Germline CDR1 is MNHEY and CDR2 is SMNVEV (reference sequence). This CDR3 is built from 20 residues. V dropped 6 bases and J dropped 3 bases, with 31 bases sitting between them. The CDR3 region has the DNA TGTGCCAGCAGCGCCGGAGGGCTAGGCAAGAGCCTTGTAGTAACAGATACGCAGTATTTT. Amino acid sequence: CASSAGGLGKSLVVTDTQYF.

The V call is TRBV5-1, the J call TRBJ2-7, with TRBD1 matching 10 bases. The CDR3 extends over 15 amino acids. V lost 1 base, J lost 7 bases, and 8 bases stayed unmatched. Germline V gives CDR1 SGHRS, CDR2 YFSETQ. CDR3 DNA: TGCGCCAGCAGCTTGAACCCGGGACAGGGGTTTGAGCAGTACTTC. Protein: CASSLNPGQGFEQYF.

The V and J genes are TRBV4-1 and TRBJ2-7; 7 nucleotides agree with TRBD2. The CDR3 is 16 residues long. Unmatched junction bases numbered 11, after V lost 4 bases and J lost 2 bases. CDR1 is MGHRA, CDR2 YSYEKL, per germline. CDR3 amino acids: CASSPRVAAGTYEQYF. As DNA, the CDR3 is TGCGCCAGCAGCCCCCGGGTTGCAGCGGGAACCTACGAGCAGTACTTC.

The rearrangement links TRBV27 to TRBJ2-3; D gene unclear. There are 13 residues in the CDR3. CDR1 is MNHEY and CDR2 is SMNVEV in the germline V gene (reference sequence). The ends were cut back, 8 bases at V and 0 bases at J, with 9 bases in the middle. CDR3 sequence (DNA): TGTGCCAGCTCCCTATTCAGCACAGATACGCAGTATTTT. It codes for CASSLFSTDTQYF.

The J gene is TRBJ2-1, the V gene TRBV3-1 (or the pseudogene TRBV3-2); TRBD2 agrees at 10 bases. Trimming took 3 bases from V and 0 from J; bases not matched to a gene: 8. Germline loops: CDR1 LGHDT, CDR2 YNNKEL (reference sequence). There are 18 residues in the CDR3. In nucleotides, the CDR3 is TGTGCCAGCAGCCAGTTAACGCTAGCGGGGGTCTCCTACAATGAGCAGTTCTTC. Protein sequence: CASSQLTLAGVSYNEQFF.

The table lists this clone with a count of one. This chain joins TRBV6-5 and TRBJ2-2, with D possibly matching TRBD2 (6 bases). The V end lost 8 bases, the J end lost 6 bases, and 16 bases lay between the germline ends. The V gene's germline CDR1 is MNHEY and CDR2 SVGAGI. The CDR3 loop spans 14 amino acids. The CDR3: CASEEGSGSGELFF. The CDR3 DNA reads as TGTGCCAGCGAGGAGGGGTCGGGTTCCGGGGAGCTGTTTTTT.

The J gene is TRBJ1-4, the V gene TRBV3-1 (or the pseudogene TRBV3-2); perhaps TRBD1 as D (6 bases). The CDR3 contains 13 residues. Trimming took off 3 bases at V and 8 bases at J, with 10 bases between the two ends. Germline V CDR1 and CDR2: LGHDT, YNNKEL (reference sequence). The CDR3: CASSHRGTEKLFF. In DNA, the CDR3 is TGTGCCAGCAGCCACAGGGGAACCGAAAAACTGTTTTTT.

This chain joins TRBV6-6 and TRBJ1-2, with D possibly matching TRBD1 (5 bases). Germline V gives CDR1 MNHNY, CDR2 SVGAGI (reference sequence). Deletions cut 2 bases from V and 6 bases from J, with 16 bases between. The CDR3 runs 15 residues. CDR3 DNA: TGTGCCAGCAGTTACACGTCCGGGGGGAGTGATGGCTACACCTTC. Its translation is CASSYTSGGSDGYTF.

This clone was counted once. CDR3 sequence: CASSLTGGPYNEQFF. CDR3 DNA: TGTGCCAGCAGCTTGACGGGGGGGCCCTACAATGAGCAGTTCTTC. The chain combines TRBV7-2 with TRBJ2-1; 8 bases agree with TRBD2. V was clipped by 3 bases and J by 2 bases; unmatched bases: 3. The germline CDR1 and CDR2 sequences are SGHTA and FQGNSA. CDR3 size: 15 residues. Full variable domain (rest looked up from reference TRBV7-2 and TRBJ2-1): GAGVSQSPSNKVTEKGKDVELRCDPISGHTALYWYRQSLGQGLEFLIYFQGNSAPDKSGLPSDRFSAERTGGSVSTLTIQRTQQEDSAVYLCASSLTGGPYNEQFFGPGTRLTVL.

This chain connects TRBV2 to TRBJ1-1; D is unresolved. CDR3 length: 15 amino acids. Germline CDR1 and CDR2: SNHLY and FYNNEI. V lost 7 bases to trimming and J lost 0 bases, with 15 bases between them. CDR3 sequence (DNA): TGTGCCAGCAAAAGCAACTTGACTCTGAACACTGAAGCTTTCTTT. It is translated as CASKSNLTLNTEAFF.

The chain employs TRBV4-1 and TRBJ1-1; no clear D. Trimming took 1 base from V and 9 from J, leaving 12 bases between them. CDR3 length: 13 residues. From germline, CDR1 is MGHRA and CDR2 YSYEKL. The CDR3: CASSQVSAIQAFF. CDR3 coding DNA: TGCGCCAGCAGCCAAGTATCCGCGATACAAGCTTTCTTT.

DNA for the CDR3: TGTGCCAGCAGTTTCCGGGGACAGCTATTATCAGATACGCAGTATTTT. This encodes CASSFRGQLLSDTQYF. The chain joins TRBV27 to TRBJ2-3, with TRBD1 identical over 7 bases. The CDR3 length is 16 residues. The ends lost 3 bases at V and 4 bases at J; junction bases unmatched: 10. Looked up from germline, CDR1 is MNHEY and CDR2 is SMNVEV (reference sequence).

With respect to this clone: Additional DNA sequences in this sample encode the identical CDR3. The chain links TRBV6-5 to TRBJ1-5, with D possibly being TRBD1 (5 bases). This CDR3 comprises 14 residues. Looked up from germline, CDR1 is MNHEY and CDR2 is SVGAGI. V lost 6 bases and J 0 bases, leaving 9 bases between the germline ends. This chain's CDR3 is CASRRGGSNQPQHF. CDR3 nucleotide sequence: TGTGCCAGCAGACGGGGGGGTAGCAATCAGCCCCAGCATTTT.